One T cell receptor (beta chain) is described in this entry. This clone has just a few counts. Its specific antigen is unknown. No much larger clone exists at a distance of one base, and base qualities are not known. Receptor amplification or capture employed the immunoSEQ multiplex PCR assay. For the multiplex PCR, a mixture combining 60 forward primers for TCR Vbeta segments and 13 reverse primers for TCR Jbeta segments was used. A multiplex PCR assay on genomic DNA amplified the CDR3 region of rearranged TCR beta genes. The Illumina HiSeq System was used to sequence the amplified TCR beta libraries as 87-base-pair reads. Processing in the source paper ran as follows. Across the 500 to 700 repertoires, a later analysis counted tens of millions of unique TCR beta chains, roughly 11 million of which were shared by at least two donors. Raw reads were error-corrected and collapsed into unique sequences with a nearest-neighbor algorithm that merged closely related sequences to remove PCR and sequencing errors. CDR3 sequences were aligned to IMGT reference sequences to assign V, D and J gene segments. Each retained sequence needed at least a six-nucleotide match to both a V gene segment and a J gene segment. A rearrangement was called productive if the CDR3 had no stop codons and remained in frame with V and J, and every other rearrangement was called non-productive. CDR3 was defined by IMGT convention, running from the second conserved V-encoded cysteine to the conserved J-encoded phenylalanine. In an earlier analysis of approximately 590 of the donors, sequences lacking an unambiguous match to a single V gene segment were excluded. An earlier analysis of approximately 590 of the donors called V segments functional above 56.7% productive rearrangements and segregating when the between-donor standard deviation exceeded 5%. To diagnose cytomegalovirus status from the catalog of TCR beta chain sequences, a statistical classification framework was built. In a later analysis, TCR nucleotide sequences were compared against IMGT/GENE-DB human TR gene sequences so that V and J genes could be assigned. Using the TCRdist pipeline, a later analysis assigned CDR3 sequences along with most-parsimonious VDJ recombination scenarios. In a later analysis, each TCR beta chain was defined by its CDR3 amino acid sequence together with its V-gene family, and reads lacking a unique V-gene family were excluded. As a way to deal with suspected cross-contamination and a sequencing artifact, a later analysis dropped 500 to 700 nucleotide sequences that were highly shared and had low generation probability. In a later analysis, a clonal expansion index for each public chain was calculated from normalized within-repertoire ranks of inferred template counts. In a later analysis, generation probabilities were computed with a VDJ recombination model fitted to out-of-frame rearrangements, and the resulting probabilities were checked against IGoR. In a later analysis, TCR-TCR, TCR-HLA and TCR-CMV co-occurrence was scored with hypergeometric tests, and a repertoire-size bias correction was applied to TCR pairs. In a later analysis, false discovery rates were estimated by permuting HLA or CMV assignments 20 times. In a later analysis, co-occurring TCRs were grouped with DBSCAN, and TCRdist sequence similarity was added when clustering was performed within HLA-allele-positive subsets. Repertoires with fewer than 30,000 or more than 120,000 public chains, plus five repertoires with anomalous nucleotide sharing, were excluded from co-occurrence clustering. The table comes from immuneACCESS by way of TCRdb, which keeps in-frame sequences with V and J called. Part of the clones is missing from these tables; in studies checked, under half for an unresolved V gene and the rest for unknown reasons. V, J and clone size reflect that table, while D and trimming were determined from the DNA. Within this sample are some 80,000 clones, with roughly 65% of them counted one time only. The leading ten clones occupy 3.5% to 4.5% of the sample.

The CDR3 sequence holds 15 residues, the cysteine and phenylalanine included. Just CDR3 DNA is preserved here, 45 bases in frame from base 1. The germline V gene provides CDR1 SQVTM and CDR2 ANQGSEA. These data belong to a study of cytomegalovirus exposure and HLA in healthy donors (dated by TCRdb to 2015 to 2018). Describing the broader study: In an earlier analysis of 587 of the donors, 276 Gb of sequence data and just under 120 million unique TCR beta sequences from roughly 200 million T cells were reported. The study combined high-throughput TCR immunosequencing, statistical association of individual TCRs with disease status, and machine learning to predict cytomegalovirus infection status. Rather than drawing on any new phenotypic data, the later analysis identified candidate immune exposures from TCR beta sequences and the way those sequences occurred across donors. Using immunosequencing, the study profiled T cell repertoires from fewer than 850 subjects and related those repertoires to cytomegalovirus serostatus. A later genetic analysis took genome-wide SNP genotypes for about 65% of the 666 donors and used that subset as a discovery cohort. The number of donors typed differed by locus, with about 629-640 for A, B, C, DRB1 and DQB1, around 560 for DQA1, approximately 580 for DPA1, and 400 to 490 for DPB1. All discovery cohort repertoires had been generated using a single sequencing platform. Class I and class II HLA loci were covered by the typing at four-digit resolution. Among approximately 370 genotyped donors of the cohort, an average of around 240,000 unique TCR beta nucleotide sequences was sequenced per donor, of which roughly 17% were non-productive. The aim of the study was to test whether cataloging public T cell receptors could identify signatures of past pathogen exposure. A separate validation cohort of roughly 110 different subjects was used in addition to the roughly 670-subject first cohort. An earlier analysis of 500 to 650 of the donors applied high-throughput TCR beta sequencing to assess whether each TCR beta V gene segment acted as functional or pseudogenic. In a later analysis, previously published TCR beta repertoires from 666 donors were re-analyzed and high-resolution HLA genotyping was added so that TCR occurrence patterns could be studied. Donor age, sex, ethnicity and CMV serostatus were compiled alongside the repertoire data. About five DR-DQ haplotypes were handled as single units for association and clustering because linkage in the cohort was strong. Around 330 gigabases of sequencing data and 70 million to 95 million unique TCR sequences made up an early release that covered under 750 HLA-typed donors. Among the approximately 400 genotyped donors, approximately 82% belonged to the genetic ancestry cluster associated with self-reported Caucasian donors.

The paper's findings and limits, for the study overall: According to a later analysis, parvovirus B19, influenza, CMV and Epstein-Barr virus appeared linked to several top co-occurrence clusters. Most CMV-associated TCR beta chains appeared to be HLA-restricted in a later analysis, and the HLA associations seemed to be driven largely by CMV exposure. CMV serostatus was the only immune exposure information available for the cohort. Some IMGT-functional V segments, including TRBV6-2 and TRBV6-3, could not be distinguished by the 87-base-pair reads and were therefore excluded. The study listed 150 to 200 TCR beta chains as associated with cytomegalovirus. A further reported finding was that TCR beta sequences accurately predicted the HLA-A and HLA-B alleles for most subjects in the first cohort. In this cohort, only TCR beta chains were sequenced, and detectable features were limited by the absence of alpha or paired-chain data. Compared with equally common non-associated chains, HLA-associated TCR beta chains in a later analysis were more clonally expanded and had lower generation probabilities. When HLA alleles, especially DR and DQ, strongly co-occurred, TCR associations were difficult to assign to individual alleles. In an earlier analysis of approximately 590 of the donors, most TCR beta V segments were observed in productive rearrangements about 87% or about 30% of the time, broadly matching IMGT annotations. The authors suggested that the approach could potentially be extended to other disease states and immunological phenotypes. In vitro tests confirmed that three of the cytomegalovirus-associated TCR beta chains recognize cytomegalovirus antigens. In a later analysis, the rate of TCR association differed among HLA loci, with DRB1 alleles having the most associated TCRs and HLA-C alleles having the fewest. Presence/absence analyses assumed roughly uniform sequencing depth across donors, an assumption that may not hold. A cluster of highly shared sequence variants was judged likely to represent a technical artifact of the sequencing pipeline. Correlated functional status among segregating V segments might reflect linkage disequilibrium, but an unknown experimental factor could not be ruled out. Because counts were too low, roughly 16 rarely observed V segments, including chromosome 9 orphons, were left out of the earlier analysis of 500 to 650 of the donors. In a later genetic analysis, a missense DCLRE1C variant was associated with V-gene and J-gene trimming of TCR beta chains, and the association was replicated in an independent cohort. Cytomegalovirus status was reported to be diagnosed by the classifier with high specificity and sensitivity in both the original and validation cohorts. Across donors, most TCR sequences were observed very rarely, whereas some public TCRs were present in many individuals. According to a later genetic analysis, donors in an Asian-associated ancestry cluster had fewer N-insertions in productive TCRs than the approximately 700-donor mean. HLA typing was unavailable for some donors at each locus, so association tests used only the typed subset. In a later analysis, about 17,000 TCR beta sequences were associated with specific HLA alleles at a false discovery rate of 0.05.

The cohort was made up of 500 to 850 healthy bone marrow donors. Cohort members were all nominally healthy when sampled, although unrecorded immune exposures were likely present. The donor was CMV seropositive and was included in the group of 250 to 300 seropositive cohort members. A peripheral blood sample was collected from each donor, and TCR beta sequencing was performed on peripheral blood mononuclear cells. The Qiagen DNeasy Blood Extraction Kit was used to extract genomic DNA from the blood cell samples. This TCR derives from a male donor in good health and CMV-seropositive. The sequence joins TRBV29-1 to TRBJ1-2, with TRBD1 tentatively as D gene (6 bases match). The sequencing input was PBMCs. The CDR3 sequence is CTVGGPGAANYGYTF. The sequence in DNA is TGCACCGTGGGTGGGCCAGGGGCTGCTAACTATGGCTACACCTTC.